The table lists the clone carrying this T cell receptor beta chain with a few counts. Its antigen remains unidentified. This record belongs to a study of T cells after yellow fever vaccination. Findings and caveats of the study: Weaker in magnitude, the secondary response showed a faster peak on day 5 versus 15.

This CDR3 is 13 amino acids long. Germline loops: CDR1 SQVTM, CDR2 ANQGSEA. V was pared by 2 bases and J by 5 bases, with 10 bases between. MiXCR, run by TCRdb on the 5' RACE reads, gives a single entry per CDR3 protein. This sample has some 300,000 distinct CDR3 sequences, with approximately 8% found just once. This chain joins TRBV29-1 and TRBJ1-5, with no clear D. The receptor was derived from a man in his late teens or twenties who received the YFV17D yellow fever vaccine. This sample comprised CD4+ T cells sorted from PBMCs, obtained 5 days after the yellow fever booster vaccination. The CDR3 is CSVESAPDQPQHF. CDR3 coding DNA: TGCAGCGTTGAATCGGCCCCCGATCAGCCCCAGCATTTT.